This paragraph covers one T cell receptor beta chain sequence. This sample was included in a study of human T cells and chemical hapten exposure. About the research overall: Throughout a study of about 24 weeks, patients underwent weekly scalp administration of diphenylcyclopropenone doses.

With 5 bases removed from V and 2 bases from J, the gap between germline ends came to 12 bases. CDR3 length: 15 residues. Per germline, CDR1 SGHAT and CDR2 FQNNGV. Sample time point: patch test 1, 2 weeks after DPC sensitization. Treatment: therapeutic diphenylcyclopropenone sensitization with weekly scalp DPC. TCRdb fed the RACE reads into MiXCR, producing one record per CDR3 protein. The table includes under 85,000 distinct CDR3 sequences, 10% detected once. This receptor was obtained from a woman aged 50 to 60 with alopecia areata. Some clones in this sample may be carry-over from other donors' samples. The chain couples TRBV11-2 to TRBJ2-2; D is ambiguous. The sequencing used whole blood, collected in connection with sensitization to the hapten diphenylcyclopropenone (DPC). CDR3 DNA sequence: TGTGCCAGCAGCCCCCTTGCGTCTAACACCGGGGAGCTGTTTTTT. This translates into CASSPLASNTGELFF.